This is a list of T cell receptor beta chains from one sample in a study of cytomegalovirus exposure and HLA in healthy donors. The repertoire was sequenced with immunoSEQ multiplex PCR; TCRdb's copy has only in-frame clones and lacks some. Altogether roughly 150,000 clones are present, approximately 72% being singletons, with the ten largest covering roughly 2.1%. What was sequenced was PBMCs. Receptors were obtained from a man aged 35 to 55 in good health and CMV-seronegative. Both conserved end residues are part of each CDR3. The D gene is left open where the match is weak. The size field is filled for only some rows; it gives once, few, many or a size class.

d_call: -
v_call: TRBV15
cdr3_length: 16
j_call: TRBJ1-1
clone_size: -
cdr3_nt: TGTGCCACCAGCAGAGCGTGGGGCACCATGAACACTGAAGCTTTCTTT
cdr3_aa: CATSRAWGTMNTEAFF

d_call: -
v_call: TRBV19
cdr3_length: 15
j_call: TRBJ2-3
clone_size: -
cdr3_nt: TGTGCCAGTAGTCCCATGGCGGGGGCCACAGATACGCAGTATTTT
cdr3_aa: CASSPMAGATDTQYF

d_call: TRBD1
v_call: TRBV19
cdr3_length: 15
j_call: TRBJ1-5
clone_size: -
cdr3_nt: TGTGCCAGTAGTATAGACGGGACAGGGGGTCAGCCCCAGCATTTT
cdr3_aa: CASSIDGTGGQPQHF

d_call: -
v_call: TRBV2
cdr3_length: 14
j_call: TRBJ1-3
clone_size: -
cdr3_nt: TGTGCCAGCAGTGAGGGACTCTCTGGAAACACCATATATTTT
cdr3_aa: CASSEGLSGNTIYF

d_call: TRBD1
v_call: TRBV29-1
cdr3_length: 13
j_call: TRBJ2-7
clone_size: few
cdr3_nt: TGCAGCGTGGGGGGACAGGAGCCCTACGAGCAGTACTTC
cdr3_aa: CSVGGQEPYEQYF

d_call: TRBD2
v_call: TRBV5-1
cdr3_length: 15
j_call: TRBJ2-5
clone_size: few
cdr3_nt: TGCGCCAGCAGCTTGGGACTAGCGGCTCAAGAGACCCAGTACTTC
cdr3_aa: CASSLGLAAQETQYF

d_call: -
v_call: TRBV5-4
cdr3_length: 15
j_call: TRBJ2-7
clone_size: -
cdr3_nt: TGTGCCAGCAGCTTGGGAGGAATCCTCACCTACGAGCAGTACTTC
cdr3_aa: CASSLGGILTYEQYF

d_call: TRBD1
v_call: TRBV18
cdr3_length: 15
j_call: TRBJ1-2
clone_size: -
cdr3_nt: TGTGCCAGCTCACCAGGGTTCCGACAGGGGAAAGGCTACACCTTC
cdr3_aa: CASSPGFRQGKGYTF

d_call: -
v_call: TRBV27
cdr3_length: 13
j_call: TRBJ2-7
clone_size: -
cdr3_nt: TGTGCCAGCAGTTCCTCGGGCCGGGGCGAGCAGTACTTC
cdr3_aa: CASSSSGRGEQYF

d_call: TRBD2
v_call: TRBV4-1
cdr3_length: 15
j_call: TRBJ2-1
clone_size: once
cdr3_nt: TGCGCCAGCAGCCAAGTGCGACTAGCGGGAGGTGAGCAGTTCTTC
cdr3_aa: CASSQVRLAGGEQFF

d_call: TRBD1
v_call: TRBV4-1
cdr3_length: 15
j_call: TRBJ1-5
clone_size: few
cdr3_nt: TGCGCCAGCAGCCAAACTAGGGGGCTCTATCAGCCCCAGAATTTT
cdr3_aa: CASSQTRGLYQPQNF

d_call: -
v_call: TRBV7-9
cdr3_length: 14
j_call: TRBJ1-1
clone_size: -
cdr3_nt: TGTGCCAGCAGCTTCCGGGACATCGGCACTGAAGCTTTCTTT
cdr3_aa: CASSFRDIGTEAFF

d_call: -
v_call: TRBV10-3
cdr3_length: 16
j_call: TRBJ1-5
clone_size: -
cdr3_nt: TGTGCCATCAGTGAGTCACCGGGATACAGCAATCAGCCCCAGCATTTT
cdr3_aa: CAISESPGYSNQPQHF

d_call: TRBD2
v_call: TRBV4-2
cdr3_length: 16
j_call: TRBJ2-7
clone_size: -
cdr3_nt: TGTGCCAGCAGCCACACGACTAGCGGGAGCTCCTACGAGCAGTACTTC
cdr3_aa: CASSHTTSGSSYEQYF

d_call: TRBD1
v_call: TRBV10-2
cdr3_length: 15
j_call: TRBJ1-1
clone_size: few
cdr3_nt: TGCGCCAGCAGTGAGTCCGCAGGGGGCTACACTGAAGCTTTCTTT
cdr3_aa: CASSESAGGYTEAFF

d_call: -
v_call: TRBV5-1
cdr3_length: 15
j_call: TRBJ1-3
clone_size: -
cdr3_nt: TGCGCCAGTAGCAGCCGCGGGGGGCCAGGAAACACCATATATTTT
cdr3_aa: CASSSRGGPGNTIYF

d_call: TRBD1
v_call: TRBV19
cdr3_length: 16
j_call: TRBJ2-2
clone_size: -
cdr3_nt: TGTGCCAGTAAACCAGGGGGCGCCTGGGACACCGGGGAGCTGTTTTTT
cdr3_aa: CASKPGGAWDTGELFF

d_call: TRBD2
v_call: TRBV5-4
cdr3_length: 19
j_call: TRBJ2-7
clone_size: -
cdr3_nt: TGTGCCAGCAGCCCGACGGGAGTCCAGATGACTAGCGGTTTCTACGAGCAGTACTTC
cdr3_aa: CASSPTGVQMTSGFYEQYF

d_call: -
v_call: TRBV9
cdr3_length: 17
j_call: TRBJ2-7
clone_size: -
cdr3_nt: TGTGCCAGCAGCGTAGGCATGGACACGATTGTACCCTACGAGCAGTACTTC
cdr3_aa: CASSVGMDTIVPYEQYF

d_call: -
v_call: TRBV7-6
cdr3_length: 17
j_call: TRBJ1-6
clone_size: -
cdr3_nt: TGTGCCAGCAGCTTAGGTTTCGGGCAGGGGTTACCGTCACCCCTCCACTTT
cdr3_aa: CASSLGFGQGLPSPLHF

d_call: -
v_call: TRBV7-2
cdr3_length: 13
j_call: TRBJ2-7
clone_size: few
cdr3_nt: TGTGCCAGCAGCTTCAGGACAGTTGGCGAGCAGTACTTC
cdr3_aa: CASSFRTVGEQYF

d_call: TRBD2
v_call: TRBV15
cdr3_length: 19
j_call: TRBJ2-7
clone_size: -
cdr3_nt: TGTGCCACCAGCAGAGAGCTAGGACAAACGGCGGGAGTTGGGTACGAGCAGTACTTC
cdr3_aa: CATSRELGQTAGVGYEQYF

d_call: -
v_call: TRBV10-3
cdr3_length: 15
j_call: TRBJ2-7
clone_size: few
cdr3_nt: TGTGCCATCAGTGAGGGCCGGGTTCCGTCCTACGAGCAGTACTTC
cdr3_aa: CAISEGRVPSYEQYF

d_call: -
v_call: TRBV13
cdr3_length: 17
j_call: TRBJ2-3
clone_size: -
cdr3_nt: TGTGCCAGCAGCTTAGCCTCAACTAGCTCAGCGTCGGATACGCAGTATTTT
cdr3_aa: CASSLASTSSASDTQYF

d_call: -
v_call: TRBV4-2
cdr3_length: 18
j_call: TRBJ1-2
clone_size: few
cdr3_nt: TGTGCCAGCAGCCAAGGGAGTGGGGGCCATAAAGGCGACTATGGCTACACCTTC
cdr3_aa: CASSQGSGGHKGDYGYTF

d_call: -
v_call: TRBV6-5
cdr3_length: 12
j_call: TRBJ1-2
clone_size: once
cdr3_nt: TGTGCCAGCAGTAAACAGAACTATGGCTACACCTTC
cdr3_aa: CASSKQNYGYTF

d_call: TRBD1
v_call: TRBV9
cdr3_length: 15
j_call: TRBJ1-3
clone_size: -
cdr3_nt: TGTGCCAGCAGCGCCAGGACAGGGGTTGGAAACACCATATATTTT
cdr3_aa: CASSARTGVGNTIYF

d_call: TRBD2
v_call: TRBV6-4
cdr3_length: 16
j_call: TRBJ2-1
clone_size: few
cdr3_nt: TGTGCCAGCAGTCCCTGGACTAGCGGCTCCTACAATGAGCAGTTCTTC
cdr3_aa: CASSPWTSGSYNEQFF

d_call: -
v_call: TRBV9
cdr3_length: 14
j_call: TRBJ1-6
clone_size: -
cdr3_nt: TGTGCCAGCAGCAGCGGCTCCTATAATTCACCCCTCCACTTT
cdr3_aa: CASSSGSYNSPLHF

d_call: -
v_call: TRBV2
cdr3_length: 14
j_call: TRBJ1-4
clone_size: -
cdr3_nt: TGTGCCAGCAGATTAACAGGGCCGGGGGAAAAACTGTTTTTT
cdr3_aa: CASRLTGPGEKLFF

d_call: TRBD1
v_call: TRBV7-9
cdr3_length: 13
j_call: TRBJ1-1
clone_size: -
cdr3_nt: TGTGCCAGCAGCCGTACAGGGGGCACTGAAGCTTTCTTT
cdr3_aa: CASSRTGGTEAFF

d_call: TRBD2
v_call: TRBV27
cdr3_length: 14
j_call: TRBJ2-7
clone_size: -
cdr3_nt: TGTGCCAGCAGTTCGGGACTAGCTACCTACGAGCAGTACTTC
cdr3_aa: CASSSGLATYEQYF

d_call: TRBD1
v_call: TRBV29-1
cdr3_length: 13
j_call: TRBJ2-7
clone_size: -
cdr3_nt: TGCAGCGTATCGACAGGGGGATCCTACGAGCAGTACTTC
cdr3_aa: CSVSTGGSYEQYF

d_call: -
v_call: TRBV20-1
cdr3_length: 11
j_call: TRBJ1-2
clone_size: -
cdr3_nt: TGCAGTGCCATTGTTAACTATGGCTACACCTTC
cdr3_aa: CSAIVNYGYTF

d_call: -
v_call: TRBV11-2
cdr3_length: 17
j_call: TRBJ2-1
clone_size: -
cdr3_nt: TGTGCCAGCAGCCCGCCGGGGAGAAACATCCAATACAATGAGCAGTTCTTC
cdr3_aa: CASSPPGRNIQYNEQFF

d_call: TRBD1
v_call: TRBV7-2
cdr3_length: 18
j_call: TRBJ2-7
clone_size: -
cdr3_nt: TGTGCCAGCAGCTTAGTGGCCATGGGGACAGGGTACGATTACGAGCAGTACTTC
cdr3_aa: CASSLVAMGTGYDYEQYF

d_call: TRBD2
v_call: TRBV27
cdr3_length: 18
j_call: TRBJ2-1
clone_size: -
cdr3_nt: TGTGCCAGCAGTCCGCGGGTTATGGCTAGCGGGACGAGGGGTGAGCAGTTCTTC
cdr3_aa: CASSPRVMASGTRGEQFF

d_call: -
v_call: TRBV4-1
cdr3_length: 15
j_call: TRBJ1-1
clone_size: -
cdr3_nt: TGCGCCAGCAGCCCCCAGAGGGGGATTAATATTGAAGCTTTCTTT
cdr3_aa: CASSPQRGINIEAFF

d_call: TRBD2
v_call: TRBV15
cdr3_length: 17
j_call: TRBJ2-3
clone_size: -
cdr3_nt: TGTGCCACCAGCAGCTGGACTAGCGGGAGCCGCACAGATACGCAGTATTTT
cdr3_aa: CATSSWTSGSRTDTQYF

d_call: TRBD2
v_call: TRBV5-1
cdr3_length: 17
j_call: TRBJ2-1
clone_size: -
cdr3_nt: TGCGCCAGCAGCTTGGGTCTAGCGGGGAGTATTGACAATGAGCAGTTCTTC
cdr3_aa: CASSLGLAGSIDNEQFF

d_call: -
v_call: TRBV15
cdr3_length: 15
j_call: TRBJ2-3
clone_size: -
cdr3_nt: TGTGCCACCAGCAGCTACACGTGGGGCCAAGATACGCAGTATTTT
cdr3_aa: CATSSYTWGQDTQYF

d_call: -
v_call: TRBV7-6
cdr3_length: 13
j_call: TRBJ2-7
clone_size: -
cdr3_nt: TGTGCCAGCAGCTTGACACCGACCTACGAGCAGTACTTC
cdr3_aa: CASSLTPTYEQYF